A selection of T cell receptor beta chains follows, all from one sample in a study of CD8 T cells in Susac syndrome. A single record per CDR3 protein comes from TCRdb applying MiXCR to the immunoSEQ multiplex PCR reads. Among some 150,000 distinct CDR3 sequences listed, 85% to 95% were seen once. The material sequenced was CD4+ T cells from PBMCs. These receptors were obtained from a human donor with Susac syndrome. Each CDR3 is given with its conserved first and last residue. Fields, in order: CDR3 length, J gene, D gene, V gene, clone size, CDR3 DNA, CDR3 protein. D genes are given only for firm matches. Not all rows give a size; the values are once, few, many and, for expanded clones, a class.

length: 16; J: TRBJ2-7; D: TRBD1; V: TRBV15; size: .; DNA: TGTGCCACCAGCCATAAAAATACAGGGGAAGGCTACGAGCAGTACTTC; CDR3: CATSHKNTGEGYEQYF
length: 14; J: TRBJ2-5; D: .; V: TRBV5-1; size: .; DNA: TGCGCCAGCAGCTTTTCGTGGGCTTCAGAGACCCAGTACTTC; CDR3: CASSFSWASETQYF
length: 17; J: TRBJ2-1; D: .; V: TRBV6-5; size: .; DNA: TGTGCCAGCAGTTACTATCCACTTCGACTTTCCCGCGGCGAGCAGTTCTTC; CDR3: CASSYYPLRLSRGEQFF
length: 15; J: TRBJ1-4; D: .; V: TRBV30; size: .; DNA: TGTGCCTGGAGTGTTCGGTCAGGAAGTTCGGAAAAACTGTTTTTT; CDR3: CAWSVRSGSSEKLFF
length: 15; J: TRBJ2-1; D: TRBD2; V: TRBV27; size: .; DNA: TGTGCCAGCAGCCCAGACTTCGGGAGGGCGGATGAGCAGTTCTTC; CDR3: CASSPDFGRADEQFF
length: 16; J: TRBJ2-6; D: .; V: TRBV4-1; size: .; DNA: TGCGCCAGCAGCCAACAAGGGGGGTACGGGGCCAACGTCCTGACTTTC; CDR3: CASSQQGGYGANVLTF
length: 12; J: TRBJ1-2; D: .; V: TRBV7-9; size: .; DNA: TGTGCCAGCAGCTTAGTGGAAGGACGCTACACCTTC; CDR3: CASSLVEGRYTF
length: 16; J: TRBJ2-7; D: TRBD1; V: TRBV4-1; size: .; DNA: TGCGCCAGCAGCCGCCAGTGGGGACAGGCGTTCTACGAGCAGTACTTC; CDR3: CASSRQWGQAFYEQYF
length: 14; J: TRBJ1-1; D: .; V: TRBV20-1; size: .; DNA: TGCAGTGCTGCCCGGGGGGGCATGAACACTGAAGCTTTCTTT; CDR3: CSAARGGMNTEAFF
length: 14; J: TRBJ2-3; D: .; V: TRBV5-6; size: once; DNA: TGTGCCAGCACGGGACCTCAAGTGACAGATACGCAGTATTTT; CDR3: CASTGPQVTDTQYF
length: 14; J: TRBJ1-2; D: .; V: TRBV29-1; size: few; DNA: TGCAGCGTTGAAGATCTGCGCGCAGGGTATGGCTACACCTTC; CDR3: CSVEDLRAGYGYTF
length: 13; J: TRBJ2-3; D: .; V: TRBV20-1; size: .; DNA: TGCAGTGCTAGAGTAGATTCCACAGATACGCAGTATTTT; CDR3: CSARVDSTDTQYF
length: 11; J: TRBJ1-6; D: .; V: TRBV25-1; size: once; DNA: TGTGCCAGCAGTGCTAATTCACCCCTCCACTTT; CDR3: CASSANSPLHF
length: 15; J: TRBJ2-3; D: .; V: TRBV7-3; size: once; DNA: TGTGCCAGCAGTTCACTCGGACAGAGCACAGATACGCAGTATTTT; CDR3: CASSSLGQSTDTQYF
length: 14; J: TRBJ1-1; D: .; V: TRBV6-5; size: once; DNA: TGTGCCAGCAGTCCTTATTTGGTCTACACTGAAGCTTTCTTT; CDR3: CASSPYLVYTEAFF
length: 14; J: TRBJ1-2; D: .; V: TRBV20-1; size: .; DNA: TGCAGTGCTCCCCAGGGTCGGACTAACTATGGCTACACCTTC; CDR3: CSAPQGRTNYGYTF
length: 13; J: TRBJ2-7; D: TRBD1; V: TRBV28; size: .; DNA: TGTGCCAGCAGCCCAGGGGGAAGGGACGAGCAGTACTTC; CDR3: CASSPGGRDEQYF
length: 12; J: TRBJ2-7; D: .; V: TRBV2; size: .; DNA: TGTGCCAGCAGCGAGGACTACTACGAGCAGTACTTC; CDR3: CASSEDYYEQYF
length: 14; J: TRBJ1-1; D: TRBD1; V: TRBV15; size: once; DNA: TGTGCCACCAGCAAGGGACAGGGGGCTTGGGAAGCTTTCTTT; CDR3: CATSKGQGAWEAFF
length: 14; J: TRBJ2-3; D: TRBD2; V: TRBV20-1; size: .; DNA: TGCAGTGCCCCGGGACTAGCGGGCCCTGACCCGCAGTATTTT; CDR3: CSAPGLAGPDPQYF
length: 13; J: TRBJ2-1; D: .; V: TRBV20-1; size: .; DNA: TGCAGTGCTAGTGGGTCCTATCGGAGTGAGCAGTTCTTC; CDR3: CSASGSYRSEQFF
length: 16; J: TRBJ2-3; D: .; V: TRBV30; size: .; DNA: TGTGCCTGGAGTGGATACGACAGAATAAGGGCAGATACGCAGTATTTT; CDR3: CAWSGYDRIRADTQYF